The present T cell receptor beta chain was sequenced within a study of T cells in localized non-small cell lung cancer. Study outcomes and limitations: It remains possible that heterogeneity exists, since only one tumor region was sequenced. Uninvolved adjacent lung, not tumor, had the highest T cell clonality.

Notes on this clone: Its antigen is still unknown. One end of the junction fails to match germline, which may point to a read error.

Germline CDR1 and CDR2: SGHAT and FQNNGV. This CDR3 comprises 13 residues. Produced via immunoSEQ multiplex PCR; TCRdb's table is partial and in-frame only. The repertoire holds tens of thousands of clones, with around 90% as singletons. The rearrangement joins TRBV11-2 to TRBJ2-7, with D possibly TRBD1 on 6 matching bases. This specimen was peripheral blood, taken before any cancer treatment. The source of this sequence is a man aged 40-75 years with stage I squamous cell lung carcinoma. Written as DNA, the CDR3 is TGTGCCAGCAGCTTAGAACTACAGGGTGGGGTCCACTTC. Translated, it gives CASSLELQGGVHF.